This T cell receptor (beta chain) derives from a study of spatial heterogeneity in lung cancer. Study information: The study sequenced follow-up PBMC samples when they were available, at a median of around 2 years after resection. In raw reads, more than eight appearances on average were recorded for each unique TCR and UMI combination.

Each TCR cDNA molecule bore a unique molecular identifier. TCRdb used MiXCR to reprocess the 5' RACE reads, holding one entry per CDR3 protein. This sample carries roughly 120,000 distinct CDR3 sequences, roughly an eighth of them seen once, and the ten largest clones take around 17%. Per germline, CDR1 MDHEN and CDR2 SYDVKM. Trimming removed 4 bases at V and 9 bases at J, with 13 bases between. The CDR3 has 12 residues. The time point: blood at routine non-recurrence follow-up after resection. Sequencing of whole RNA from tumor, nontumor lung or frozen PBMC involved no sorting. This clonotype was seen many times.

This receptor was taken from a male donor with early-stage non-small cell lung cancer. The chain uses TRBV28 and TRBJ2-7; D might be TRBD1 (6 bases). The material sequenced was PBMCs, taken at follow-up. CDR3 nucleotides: TGTGCCAGCAGTTCAACAGGGATTGGGCAGTACTTC. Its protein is CASSSTGIGQYF. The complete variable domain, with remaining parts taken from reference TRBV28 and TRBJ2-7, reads DVKVTQSSRYLVKRTGEKVFLECVQDMDHENMFWYRQDPGLGLRLIYFSYDVKMKEKGDIPEGYSVSREKKERFSLILESASTNQTSMYLCASSSTGIGQYFGPGTRLTVT.